The sequence of this TCR beta chain was determined in a study of T cell changes during pregnancy in multiple sclerosis. This table comes from immunoSEQ multiplex PCR, and its TCRdb copy is limited to in-frame clones, with some not included. The sample includes tens of thousands of clones, 94% of them seen just once. Per germline, CDR1 LNHDA and CDR2 SQIVND (reference sequence). V lost 4 bases, J lost 0 bases, and 6 bases lay in between. The CDR3 spans 14 residues. This TCR derives from a female donor with multiple sclerosis, enrolled in a pregnancy study. The sample consisted of peripheral blood, taken in the third trimester of pregnancy. This chain uses TRBV19 with TRBJ2-2; D not certain. This CDR3 reads CASSRSANTGELFF. Written as DNA, the CDR3 is TGTGCCAGTAGTAGATCAGCGAACACCGGGGAGCTGTTTTTT. Together with reference TRBV19 and TRBJ2-2, the CDR3 gives the full variable domain: DGGITQSPKYLFRKEGQNVTLSCEQNLNHDAMYWYRQDPGQGLRLIYYSQIVNDFQKGDIAEGYSVSREKKESFPLTVTSAQKNPTAFYLCASSRSANTGELFFGEGSRLTVL.